The 22 T cell receptor beta chains listed next were all sequenced from one sample in a study of radiation and T cells in renal cell carcinoma (dated by TCRdb to the early 2020s). Library creation used the immunoSEQ multiplex PCR assay. TCRdb took this table from immuneACCESS and kept in-frame rearrangements with V and J called. Such tables lack part of the clones; where checked against another copy, unresolved V genes explain under half of the gap, and the rest is unexplained. The sample table shows more than 10,000 clones, and more than 50% are seen once. In total, the top ten clones hold less than 10% of the sample. The label giving this sample's time point can be read as: tumor resected at nephrectomy. The sample's treatment or condition, from its label and the paper: treatment-naive control, cytoreductive nephrectomy. The material was tumor tissue, obtained from a patient whose treatment was nephrectomy without radiotherapy. The source is a man aged 40-50 years with renal cell carcinoma.

The chain recombines TRBV5-1 with TRBJ2-7, with 9 positions matching TRBD2. CDR1 is SGHRS, CDR2 YFSETQ, per germline. The length of the CDR3 is 14 residues. V was clipped by 3 bases and J by 7 bases; unmatched bases: 8. The CDR3 nucleotides are TGCGCCAGCAGCTCATTAGCGGGAGAGGGAGAGCAGTACTTC. Its translation is CASSSLAGEGEQYF.

The V call is TRBV15, the J call TRBJ1-1; D is ambiguous. The CDR3 has 13 residues. With 0 bases removed from V and 1 base from J, the gap between germline ends came to 3 bases. CDR1 and CDR2 from the germline V gene are LNHNV and YYDKDF (reference sequence). The CDR3 loop reads CATSRETNTEAFF. The CDR3 DNA reads as TGTGCCACCAGCAGAGAGACGAACACTGAAGCTTTCTTT.

The chain couples TRBV5-1 to TRBJ1-1; 9 nucleotides match TRBD1. CDR1 and CDR2 (germline): SGHRS, YFSETQ. Losses at the gene ends were 3 bases for V and 0 bases for J; bases not matched to a gene: 12. This CDR3 has 18 amino acids. As DNA, the CDR3 is TGCGCCAGCAGCTCATCTCCCGGGACAGGGCTATTGAACACTGAAGCTTTCTTT. It translates to CASSSSPGTGLLNTEAFF.

The V and J genes are TRBV7-2 and TRBJ2-7; possible D gene TRBD2, 7 bases. The CDR3 consists of 12 residues. Between the trimmed V and J ends, which lost 6 bases and 5 bases, there was a span of 11 bases. CDR1 is SGHTA and CDR2 is FQGNSA in the germline V gene. The CDR3 bases are TGTGCCAGCAGTCCCGGGGGGCACGAGCAGTACTTC. Residues: CASSPGGHEQYF.

V gene TRBV9 combines with J gene TRBJ1-1, with D uncertain. The CDR3 consists of 13 residues. Germline CDR1 reads SGDLS; CDR2 reads YYNGEE. Between the trimmed V and J ends, which lost 3 bases and 0 bases, there was a span of 6 bases. CDR3 coding DNA: TGTGCCAGCAGCGGCAATCTGAACACTGAAGCTTTCTTT. It translates to CASSGNLNTEAFF.

This chain uses TRBV4-3 with TRBJ2-3; TRBD2 matches at 8 bases. The junction had 8 bases not matched to a gene; V was cut back by 0 bases and J by 6 bases. This CDR3 is built from 16 residues. The germline V gene has CDR1 LGHNA and CDR2 YSLEER. The CDR3: CASSQETAGGGDTQYF. CDR3 sequence (DNA): TGCGCCAGCAGCCAAGAAACGGCGGGAGGAGGGGATACGCAGTATTTT.

The chain uses TRBV10-3 and TRBJ1-1, with 7 bases lining up with TRBD1. Germline CDR1 and CDR2: ENHRY and SYGVKD. This CDR3 is built from 14 residues. The ends lost 4 bases at V and 1 base at J; junction bases unmatched: 3. The CDR3: CAISARTGNTEAFF. Written as DNA, the CDR3 is TGTGCCATCAGTGCACGGACAGGGAACACTGAAGCTTTCTTT.

This chain joins TRBV25-1 and TRBJ2-2; D not resolved. V was cut by 4 bases and J by 3 bases, with 15 bases left in between. The V gene's germline CDR1 is MGHDK and CDR2 SYGVNS. The CDR3 length is 16 residues. This CDR3 reads CASSAPRSEHTGELFF. The CDR3 nucleotides read TGTGCCAGCAGTGCCCCCCGGAGCGAACACACCGGGGAGCTGTTTTTT.

Points on this clone: An end of the junction does not agree with germline; a read error may underlie this. V gene TRBV5-4 combines with J gene TRBJ2-2, with a possible D match to TRBD1 (6 bases). Germline assignment: CDR1 SGHNT and CDR2 YYREEE (reference sequence). The CDR3 is 14 residues long. CDR3 residues: CASSRRGTSQEVFF. Here the CDR3 DNA reads TGTGCCAGCAGCAGGCGAGGGACATCCCAGGAGGTGTTTTTT.

This clone was found once. The chain combines TRBV6-6 with TRBJ2-5, with 7 bases that match TRBD2. The J call may be faulty, since TRBJ2-7 better matches the DNA end. Germline V lookup: CDR1 MNHNY, CDR2 SVGAGI (reference sequence). This CDR3 spans 16 amino acids. The CDR3 reads CASSSPVGRGTYEQYF. As DNA, the CDR3 is TGTGCCAGCAGTTCCCCCGTGGGGCGGGGGACCTACGAGCAGTACTTC.

This clone has only a few counts. The CDR3 nucleotides read TGTGCCAGCAGTTCCGACAGGATCCAGTACTTC. It is translated as CASSSDRIQYF. V usage is TRBV27 and J usage is TRBJ2-5, with D perhaps TRBD1 (6 bases). Trimming left V 4 bases short and J 10 bases short, with 10 bases between. The germline V gene encodes CDR1 MNHEY and CDR2 SMNVEV (reference sequence). The CDR3 totals 11 residues.

This sequence joins TRBV19 and TRBJ2-7, with 7 bases fitting TRBD2. J was trimmed by 3 bases and V by 9 bases; bases with no gene match: 20. The length of the CDR3 is 17 residues. Germline V gene sequence: CDR1 LNHDA, CDR2 SQIVND (reference sequence). CDR3 sequence (DNA): TGTGCCAGCCGGTGGAAAAGGGACTACCGTGGGGGCTACGAGCAGTACGTC. It is translated as CASRWKRDYRGGYEQYV.

This clone was seen only a few times. This rearrangement joins TRBV7-9 to TRBJ1-1; D gene ambiguous. Germline V gives CDR1 SEHNR, CDR2 FQNEAQ (reference sequence). Trimming left V 6 bases short and J 1 base short, with 6 bases between. The CDR3 consists of 12 residues. This CDR3 reads CASRWGNTEAFF. The CDR3, as DNA: TGTGCCAGCAGGTGGGGGAACACTGAAGCTTTCTTT.

The V call is TRBV11-2, the J call TRBJ2-2; 8 positions agree with TRBD1. Germline loops: CDR1 SGHAT, CDR2 FQNNGV. The CDR3 spans 17 residues. The V gene end was trimmed by 3 bases and the J gene end by 5 bases; junction bases not matched to a gene: 11. This CDR3 reads CASSLATTGGSTGELFF. The CDR3 DNA reads as TGTGCCAGCAGCTTGGCCACTACAGGGGGATCGACCGGGGAGCTGTTTTTT.

This clone was counted a few times. The rearrangement uses TRBV11-3 and TRBJ2-1; 7 bases map to TRBD2. The CDR3 totals 14 residues. V was pared by 1 base and J by 4 bases, with 1 base of the junction left unmatched. Germline loops: CDR1 SGHNT, CDR2 YENEEA. CDR3 region: CASSLGTSYNEQFF. The CDR3 DNA is TGTGCCAGCAGCTTAGGGACTAGTTACAATGAGCAGTTCTTC.

The chain joins TRBV29-1 to TRBJ2-1, with no clear D. This CDR3 contains 12 residues. The V gene's germline CDR1 is SQVTM and CDR2 ANQGSEA. V was pared by 4 bases and J by 0 bases, with 4 bases between. The CDR3 bases are TGCAGCGTTGGGGCCTCCTACAATGAGCAGTTCTTC. Translation gives CSVGASYNEQFF.

The chain uses TRBV28 and TRBJ2-6; no clear D gene. V was clipped by 3 bases and J by 0 bases, with 6 bases between them. CDR1 MDHEN and CDR2 SYDVKM come from the germline V gene. This CDR3 spans 15 amino acids. The DNA of the CDR3 is TGTGCCAGCAGTTTTTACTTCTCTGGGGCCAACGTCCTGACTTTC. Residues: CASSFYFSGANVLTF.

This clone has only a few counts. The chain joins TRBV2 to TRBJ2-6; no clear D. V was clipped by 4 bases and J by 0 bases, with 4 bases between them. The CDR3 is 14 residues long. Looked up from germline, CDR1 is SNHLY and CDR2 is FYNNEI. CDR3 bases: TGTGCCAGCAGTGGTTACTCTGGGGCCAACGTCCTGACTTTC. Its protein is CASSGYSGANVLTF.

The chain links TRBV29-1 to TRBJ2-1, with 9 positions matching TRBD1. Germline lookup yields CDR1 SQVTM and CDR2 ANQGSEA. V shed 6 bases, J shed 9 bases, and the junction held 12 bases outside the gene matches. The CDR3 is 14 residues long. The CDR3 coding sequence is TGCAGCGTCAACACAGGGGGCCAGGGGAGTGAGCAGTTCTTC. It translates to CSVNTGGQGSEQFF.

The chain couples TRBV7-2 to TRBJ2-2; D might be TRBD2 (5 bases). The germline V gene has CDR1 SGHTA and CDR2 FQGNSA. There are 13 residues in the CDR3. Deletions cut 7 bases from V and 6 bases from J, with 12 bases between. The CDR3 sequence: CASTPTRAGELFF. The CDR3 DNA reads TGTGCCAGCACCCCAACTAGAGCCGGGGAGCTGTTTTTT.

The chain has TRBV30 and TRBJ1-2; D call uncertain. Trimming pared 1 base from V and 3 bases from J, leaving 3 bases between. Germline CDR1 is GTSNPN and CDR2 is SVGIG (reference sequence). The CDR3 contains 11 residues. The CDR3 reads CAWSEDYGYTF. The CDR3 nucleotides read TGTGCCTGGAGTGAGGACTATGGCTACACCTTC.

V usage is TRBV6-5 and J usage is TRBJ2-1; a weak D match, TRBD2 (5 bases). The germline V gene has CDR1 MNHEY and CDR2 SVGAGI. Trimming cost V 2 bases and J 6 bases, with 14 bases left between them. This CDR3 spans 15 amino acids. The CDR3 DNA follows: TGTGCCAGCAGTTACGTGGGAGTTTTTGTCAATGAGCAGTTCTTC. Its translation is CASSYVGVFVNEQFF.